This TCR beta chain was sequenced for a study of CD8 T cells in Susac syndrome. Sequencing targeted TCR beta in blood CD8+ and CD4+ T cells. Negative isolation yielded CD8+ and CD4+ T cells; FACS enriched TEMRA cells. Random-hexamer reverse transcription was applied to about 0.45 to 1 ug RNA. MiXCR, run by TCRdb on the immunoSEQ multiplex PCR reads, gives a single entry per CDR3 protein. The data hold about 180,000 distinct CDR3 sequences, with more than 90% observed a single time. Trimming removed 5 bases at V and 3 bases at J, with 17 bases between. CDR3 size: 14 residues. The germline gives CDR1 GTSNPN, CDR2 SVGIG (reference sequence).

Source material: CD4+ T cells from PBMCs. This TCR derives from a human donor with multiple sclerosis. The chain carries TRBV30 and TRBJ2-7, with D perhaps matching TRBD1 or TRBD2 (5 bases each). This chain's CDR3 is CAWLRLGDHYEQYF. As DNA, the CDR3 is TGTGCCTGGCTTCGGCTGGGGGATCACTACGAGCAGTACTTC.